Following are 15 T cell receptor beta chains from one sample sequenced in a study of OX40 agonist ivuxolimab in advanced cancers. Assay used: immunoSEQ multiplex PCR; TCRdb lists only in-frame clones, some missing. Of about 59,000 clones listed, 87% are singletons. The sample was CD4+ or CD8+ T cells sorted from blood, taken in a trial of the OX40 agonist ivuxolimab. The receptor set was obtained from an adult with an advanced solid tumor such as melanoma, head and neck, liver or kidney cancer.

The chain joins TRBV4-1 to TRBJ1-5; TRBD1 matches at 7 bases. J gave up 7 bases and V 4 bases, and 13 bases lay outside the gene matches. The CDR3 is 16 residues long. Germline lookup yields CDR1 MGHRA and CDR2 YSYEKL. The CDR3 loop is CASSPGGGGEEQPQHF. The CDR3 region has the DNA TGCGCCAGCAGCCCAGGGGGAGGGGGCGAGGAGCAGCCCCAGCATTTT.

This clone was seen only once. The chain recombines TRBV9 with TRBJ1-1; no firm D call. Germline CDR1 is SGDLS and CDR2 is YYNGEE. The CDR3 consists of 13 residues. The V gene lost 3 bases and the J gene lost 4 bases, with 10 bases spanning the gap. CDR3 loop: CASSAPRSTEAFF. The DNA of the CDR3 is TGTGCCAGCAGCGCCCCGCGATCCACTGAAGCTTTCTTT.

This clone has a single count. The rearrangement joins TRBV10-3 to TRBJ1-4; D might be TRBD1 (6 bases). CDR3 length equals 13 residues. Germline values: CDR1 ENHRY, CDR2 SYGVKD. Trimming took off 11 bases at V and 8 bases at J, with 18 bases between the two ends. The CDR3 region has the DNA TGTGCCGGCCGTGGGGGCTTGGAGGAAAAACTGTTTTTT. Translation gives CAGRGGLEEKLFF.

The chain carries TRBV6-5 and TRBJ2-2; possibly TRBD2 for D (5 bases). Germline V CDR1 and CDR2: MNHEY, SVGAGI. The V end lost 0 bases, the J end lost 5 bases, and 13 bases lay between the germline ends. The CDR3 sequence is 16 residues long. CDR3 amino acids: CASSYSSGSVTGELFF. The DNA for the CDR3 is TGTGCCAGCAGTTACTCATCGGGGTCTGTAACCGGGGAGCTGTTTTTT.

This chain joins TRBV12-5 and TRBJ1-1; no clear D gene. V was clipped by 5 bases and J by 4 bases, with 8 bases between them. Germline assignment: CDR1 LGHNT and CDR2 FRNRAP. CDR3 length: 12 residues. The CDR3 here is CASGPLGTEAFF. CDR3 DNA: TGTGCTAGTGGTCCTTTGGGCACTGAAGCTTTCTTT.

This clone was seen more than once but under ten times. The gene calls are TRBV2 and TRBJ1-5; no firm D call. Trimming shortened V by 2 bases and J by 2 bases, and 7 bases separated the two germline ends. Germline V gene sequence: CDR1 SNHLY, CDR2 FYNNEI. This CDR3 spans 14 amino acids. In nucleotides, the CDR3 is TGTGCCAGCAGTGAACTAAGGGGCAATCAGCCCCAGCATTTT. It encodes CASSELRGNQPQHF. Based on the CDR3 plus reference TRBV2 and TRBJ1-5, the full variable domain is EPEVTQTPSHQVTQMGQEVILRCVPISNHLYFYWYRQILGQKVEFLVSFYNNEISEKSEIFDDQFSVERPDGSNFTLKIRSTKLEDSAMYFCASSELRGNQPQHFGDGTRLSIL.

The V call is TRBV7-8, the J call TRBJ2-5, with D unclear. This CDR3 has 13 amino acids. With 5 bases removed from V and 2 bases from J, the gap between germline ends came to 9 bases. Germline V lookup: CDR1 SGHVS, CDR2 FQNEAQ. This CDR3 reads CASSPDLQETQYF. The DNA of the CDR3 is TGTGCCAGCAGCCCAGACCTACAAGAGACCCAGTACTTC.

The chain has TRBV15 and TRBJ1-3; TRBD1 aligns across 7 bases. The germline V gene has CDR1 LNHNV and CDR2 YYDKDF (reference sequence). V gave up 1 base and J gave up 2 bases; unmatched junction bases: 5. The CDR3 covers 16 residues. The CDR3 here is CATSRGYRGTGNTIYF. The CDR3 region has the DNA TGTGCCACCAGCAGAGGCTACAGGGGAACTGGAAACACCATATATTTT.

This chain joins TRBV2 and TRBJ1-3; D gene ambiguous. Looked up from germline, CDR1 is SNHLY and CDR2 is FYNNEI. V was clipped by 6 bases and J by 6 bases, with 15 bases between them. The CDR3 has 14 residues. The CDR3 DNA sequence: TGTGCCAGCAGCAAAGCGAGGATTGAAAACACCATATATTTT. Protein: CASSKARIENTIYF.

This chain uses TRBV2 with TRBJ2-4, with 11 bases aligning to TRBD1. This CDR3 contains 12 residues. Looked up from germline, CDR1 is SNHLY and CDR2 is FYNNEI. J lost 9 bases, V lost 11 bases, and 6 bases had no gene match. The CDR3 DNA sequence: TGTGCCGGAGGCGGGACAGGGGGCATTCAGTACTTC. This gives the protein CAGGGTGGIQYF. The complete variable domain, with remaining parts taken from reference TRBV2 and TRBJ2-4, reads EPEVTQTPSHQVTQMGQEVILRCVPISNHLYFYWYRQILGQKVEFLVSFYNNEISEKSEIFDDQFSVERPDGSNFTLKIRSTKLEDSAMYFCAGGGTGGIQYFGAGTRLSVL.

CDR3 coding DNA: TGCGCCAGCAGCCGGACAGGGGACACCGGGGAGCTGTTTTTT. Translated: CASSRTGDTGELFF. The rearrangement uses TRBV5-1 and TRBJ2-2, with 9 bases fitting TRBD1. With 4 bases clipped from V and 3 bases from J, the junction kept 1 base outside the gene matches. Germline CDR1 reads SGHRS; CDR2 reads YFSETQ. The CDR3 runs 14 residues.

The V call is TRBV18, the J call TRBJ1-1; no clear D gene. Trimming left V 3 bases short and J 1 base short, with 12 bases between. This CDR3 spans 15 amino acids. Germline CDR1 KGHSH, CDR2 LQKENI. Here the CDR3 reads CASSPGRAPNTEAFF. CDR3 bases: TGTGCCAGCTCACCCGGACGGGCTCCGAACACTGAAGCTTTCTTT.

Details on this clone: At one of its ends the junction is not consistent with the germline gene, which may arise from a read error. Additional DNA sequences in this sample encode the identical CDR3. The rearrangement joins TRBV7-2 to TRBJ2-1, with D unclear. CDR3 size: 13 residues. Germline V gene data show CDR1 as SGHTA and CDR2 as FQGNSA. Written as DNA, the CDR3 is TGTGCCAGTAGCTCGTGGTATAACAATGAGCAGTTCTTC. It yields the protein CASSSWYNNEQFF. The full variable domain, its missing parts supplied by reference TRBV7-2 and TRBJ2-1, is GAGVSQSPSNKVTEKGKDVELRCDPISGHTALYWYRQSLGQGLEFLIYFQGNSAPDKSGLPSDRFSAERTGGSVSTLTIQRTQQEDSAVYLCASSSWYNNEQFFGPGTRLTVL.

CDR3 sequence: CASSKVPPEANTEAFF. Written as DNA, the CDR3 is TGTGCCAGCAGCAAAGTCCCCCCCGAGGCGAACACTGAAGCTTTCTTT. This chain connects TRBV21-1 to TRBJ1-1. TRBV21-1 is noted as a pseudogene. CDR3 size: 16 residues.

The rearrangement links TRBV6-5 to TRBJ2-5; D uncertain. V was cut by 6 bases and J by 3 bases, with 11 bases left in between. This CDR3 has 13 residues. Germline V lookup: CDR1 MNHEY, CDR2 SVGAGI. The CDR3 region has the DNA TGTGCCAGCAGGATGGACCGTGAAGAGACCCAGTACTTC. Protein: CASRMDREETQYF.